One and the same sample provided the 3 T cell receptor beta chains below, sequenced in a study of T cells after yellow fever vaccination. TCRdb itself ran the 5' RACE reads through MiXCR, one entry per CDR3 protein. The profile shows a few hundred thousand distinct CDR3 sequences, approximately 5.2% of them singletons. The source material was CD4+ T cells sorted from PBMCs, sampled on the day of the yellow fever booster vaccination. The source of these receptors is a man aged 18 to 30 who received the YFV17D yellow fever vaccine.

This clonotype came up a few times. The gene calls are TRBV20-1 and TRBJ1-4, with 8 bases fitting TRBD1. This CDR3 contains 15 residues. The germline V gene has CDR1 DFQATT and CDR2 SNEGSKA (reference sequence). After removal of 0 bases from V and 8 bases from J, the junction contained 8 bases not matched to a gene. This CDR3 reads CSARDGGTGLEKLFF. CDR3 coding DNA: TGCAGTGCTAGAGATGGAGGGACAGGCCTCGAAAAACTGTTTTTT.

J is TRBJ1-6 and V is TRBV25-1, with no clear D. CDR3 length: 16 amino acids. V was clipped by 2 bases and J by 2 bases, with 10 bases between them. Germline lookup yields CDR1 MGHDK and CDR2 SYGVNS. CDR3 amino acids: CASSEGRSTYNSPLHF. The CDR3 DNA is TGTGCCAGCAGTGAAGGAAGGAGTACCTATAATTCACCCCTCCACTTT.

In its sample, this clonotype was seen a few times. The chain links TRBV6-2 or TRBV6-3 to TRBJ2-7; D is tentatively TRBD1 or TRBD2 (7 bases each). The germline V and J ends were trimmed by 6 bases and 3 bases, with 21 bases remaining between them. Germline V lookup: CDR1 MNHEY, CDR2 SVGEGT. The CDR3 consists of 16 residues. The CDR3 is CASSLAAPGGGYEQYV. CDR3 bases: TGTGCCAGCAGCCTAGCGGCTCCAGGGGGAGGCTACGAGCAGTACGTC.